This T cell receptor (beta chain) was profiled in a study of regulatory T cells in long-lasting Graves disease. Study-level findings and limits: Persistent disease samples used TRBV28, TRBJ1-2 and TRBJ2-5 preferentially.

The junction had 7 bases not matched to a gene; V was cut back by 3 bases and J by 4 bases. The length of the CDR3 is 15 residues. Germline V gene sequence: CDR1 SGHTA, CDR2 FQGTGA. As to time point: persistent/refractory GD, antithyroid drugs over 5 years with positive TRAb. From RNA extracted from PBMCs, the TCR library was made. Investigators prepared the TCR beta libraries by applying iRepertoire HTBI primers and Arm-PCR of CDR3 regions. TCRdb ran MiXCR on the multiplex PCR reads and lists one entry per CDR3 protein. The sample yields more than 300,000 distinct CDR3 sequences, 15% to 20% seen once. This clonotype has at least ten counts. Antigen unknown.

The receptor was isolated from a female donor with Graves disease. Here the sequenced sample was peripheral blood mononuclear cells (PBMCs), taken when the disease was refractory, from a patient treated with antithyroid drugs. The J gene is TRBJ2-7, the V gene TRBV7-3; 9 positions agree with TRBD1. The CDR3 loop reads CASSLMGQGSYEQYF. Here the CDR3 DNA reads TGTGCCAGCAGCTTGATGGGACAGGGTTCGTACGAGCAGTACTTC.